This TCR beta chain was documented in a study of CD4 T cells in relation to SARS-CoV-2 and coronaviruses. Study-level background: TCR beta CDR3s were sequenced after roughly nine-day antigen culture of PBMCs.

Note on this clone: The antigen remains undetermined.

CD4+ T cells from unexposed donors were obtained before the COVID-19 pandemic (2011-2018). The cells were cultured for about ten days before CD4+ T cells were isolated. Generated by immunoSEQ multiplex PCR, the TCRdb table keeps only in-frame clones and is missing some. Of around 9,800 clones in the sample, about 81% were seen once. The CDR3 totals 16 residues. Germline CDR1 and CDR2: LGHNA and YSLEER. J gave up 4 bases and V 4 bases, and 9 bases lay outside the gene matches. The chain uses TRBV4-3 and TRBJ2-3, with 9 bases lining up with TRBD1. This clonotype originated in a human donor in good health. The sequenced sample was CD4+ T cells from PBMCs, cultured in vitro. CDR3 protein: CASSPQDRGGPDTQYF. The DNA of the CDR3 is TGCGCCAGCAGCCCACAGGACAGGGGAGGACCAGATACGCAGTATTTT.